Listed here are 16 T cell receptor beta chains from one sample, sequenced in a study of T cell responses to AZD1222 COVID-19 vaccine. Measured with immunoSEQ multiplex PCR; TCRdb has only the in-frame clones, and not every one. The sample lists 100,000 to 150,000 clones, more than 80% occurring once. The sample consisted of peripheral blood, taken 28 days after the second AZD1222 dose. The receptors derive from an adult who received the AZD1222 COVID-19 vaccine.

CDR3 loop: CASSLGGQMNNEQFF. For the CDR3, the DNA is TGTGCCAGCAGCCTAGGGGGACAGATGAACAATGAGCAGTTCTTC. The chain is built from TRBV6-5 and TRBJ2-1, with 7 bases lining up with TRBD1. Looked up from germline, CDR1 is MNHEY and CDR2 is SVGAGI. The V gene end was trimmed by 6 bases and the J gene end by 5 bases; junction bases not matched to a gene: 10. The CDR3 covers 15 residues.

The V and J genes are TRBV28 and TRBJ2-7; 7 bases line up with TRBD2. The CDR3 sequence is 15 residues long. V was clipped by 6 bases and J by 6 bases; unmatched bases: 14. CDR1 is MDHEN, CDR2 SYDVKM, per germline. In DNA, the CDR3 is TGTGCCAGCAGCCTATGGGGGGGTTCGATACTCGAGCAGTACTTC. This sequence encodes CASSLWGGSILEQYF. Full variable domain (outside the CDR3, taken from reference TRBV28 and TRBJ2-7): DVKVTQSSRYLVKRTGEKVFLECVQDMDHENMFWYRQDPGLGLRLIYFSYDVKMKEKGDIPEGYSVSREKKERFSLILESASTNQTSMYLCASSLWGGSILEQYFGPGTRLTVT.

The chain has TRBV7-2 and TRBJ1-6, with D unresolved. Germline V lookup: CDR1 SGHTA, CDR2 FQGNSA. Trimming cost V 5 bases and J 8 bases, with 7 bases left between them. The CDR3 is made up of 12 amino acids. The CDR3 DNA reads TGTGCCAGCAGCCCAACATATTCACCCCTCCACTTT. It is translated as CASSPTYSPLHF.

The J gene is TRBJ2-7, the V gene TRBV5-6; TRBD1 agrees at 8 bases. Trimming took 0 bases from V and 3 from J; bases not matched to a gene: 8. This CDR3 is 16 amino acids long. The germline V gene encodes CDR1 SGHDT and CDR2 YYEEEE. The CDR3 reads CASSLGVATGVYEQYF. The CDR3 DNA is TGTGCCAGCAGCTTGGGGGTTGCGACAGGGGTCTACGAGCAGTACTTC. The complete variable domain, with remaining parts taken from reference TRBV5-6 and TRBJ2-7, reads DAGVTQSPTHLIKTRGQQVTLRCSPKSGHDTVSWYQQALGQGPQFIFQYYEEEERQRGNFPDRFSGHQFPNYSSELNVNALLLGDSALYLCASSLGVATGVYEQYFGPGTRLTVT.

This chain joins TRBV19 and TRBJ1-5, with TRBD1 as a possible D gene (6 bases). The CDR3 sequence is 13 residues long. The V end lost 5 bases, the J end lost 6 bases, and 11 bases lay between the germline ends. Germline V gene lookup returns CDR1 LNHDA and CDR2 SQIVND (reference sequence). Written as DNA, the CDR3 is TGTGCCAGTAGTCCAGGGGTTACTCAGCCCCAGCATTTT. Protein product: CASSPGVTQPQHF.

The chain joins TRBV15 to TRBJ1-4; tentative D call: TRBD1 (6 bases). The CDR3 covers 16 residues. V lost 5 bases to trimming and J lost 0 bases, with 13 bases between them. Per germline, CDR1 LNHNV and CDR2 YYDKDF (reference sequence). CDR3 in amino acids: CATSPKGGATNEKLFF. For the CDR3, the DNA is TGTGCCACCAGCCCCAAGGGGGGGGCAACTAATGAAAAACTGTTTTTT.

The gene calls are TRBV7-2 and TRBJ1-5; perhaps TRBD1 as D (5 bases). The CDR3 loop spans 14 amino acids. Trimming shortened V by 1 base and J by 2 bases, and 6 bases separated the two germline ends. Germline CDR1 SGHTA, CDR2 FQGNSA. CDR3 residues: CASSLGGGNQPQHF. CDR3 nucleotides: TGTGCCAGCAGCTTAGGAGGGGGCAATCAGCCCCAGCATTTT.

The chain is built from TRBV5-5 and TRBJ2-5; unclear D gene. The V gene's germline CDR1 is SGHKS and CDR2 YYEKEE (reference sequence). The CDR3 runs 15 residues. V dropped 1 base and J dropped 2 bases, with 12 bases sitting between them. The DNA of the CDR3 is TGTGCCAGCAGCTTGAACACGGCAGGACAAGAGACCCAGTACTTC. Protein product: CASSLNTAGQETQYF.

This clone was found once. The chain recombines TRBV7-8 with TRBJ1-2; 10 bases are shared with TRBD1. The CDR3 has 15 amino acids. Germline V gene data show CDR1 as SGHVS and CDR2 as FQNEAQ. V trimming: 0 bases; J trimming: 4 bases; junction bases outside the gene matches: 2. CDR3 nucleotide sequence: TGTGCCAGCAGCTTAGCGGACAGGGGGGGCTATGGCTACACCTTC. Its translation: CASSLADRGGYGYTF.

This chain connects TRBV4-2 to TRBJ2-3, with TRBD2 as a possible D gene (5 bases). Germline loops: CDR1 LGHNA, CDR2 YNFKEQ. Deletions cut 3 bases from V and 5 bases from J, with 15 bases between. This CDR3 is built from 15 residues. CDR3 protein: CASSQTTPGGDTQYF. CDR3 in DNA: TGTGCCAGCAGCCAGACTACCCCCGGCGGAGATACGCAGTATTTT.

The chain links TRBV28 to TRBJ1-5; TRBD1 aligns across 7 bases. V was pared by 6 bases and J by 0 bases, with 20 bases of the junction left unmatched. CDR1 and CDR2 from the germline V gene are MDHEN and SYDVKM. The CDR3 sequence is 20 residues long. The CDR3 nucleotides read TGTGCCAGCAGCAGACAGAGACAGGGTGGGCTTTTGGGTAGCAATCAGCCCCAGCATTTT. It yields the protein CASSRQRQGGLLGSNQPQHF.

Only a few counts were recorded for this clone. The chain has TRBV3-1 (or the pseudogene TRBV3-2) and TRBJ1-1; 9 bases line up with TRBD1. Germline CDR1 reads LGHDT; CDR2 reads YNNKEL (reference sequence). Unmatched junction bases numbered 10, after V lost 5 bases and J lost 6 bases. The CDR3 loop spans 15 amino acids. The CDR3 reads CASSFPGQGIPEAFF. CDR3 DNA: TGTGCCAGCAGCTTTCCGGGACAGGGCATCCCTGAAGCTTTCTTT.

The gene calls are TRBV9 and TRBJ2-1; D unresolved. The length of the CDR3 is 13 residues. Germline CDR1 is SGDLS and CDR2 is YYNGEE. Trimming took off 3 bases at V and 5 bases at J, with 9 bases between the two ends. The DNA for the CDR3 is TGTGCCAGCAGCGCACAGTCAAACAATGAGCAGTTCTTC. Amino acids: CASSAQSNNEQFF.

In this sample, this clone turned up once. The V call is TRBV10-1, the J call TRBJ2-1; a weak D match, TRBD2 (6 bases). The ends were cut back, 2 bases at V and 5 bases at J, with 10 bases in the middle. Per germline, CDR1 WNHNN and CDR2 SYGVQD (reference sequence). There are 14 residues in the CDR3. This chain's CDR3 is CASSEGGTDNEQFF. CDR3 DNA sequence: TGCGCCAGCAGTGAGGGGGGGACCGACAATGAGCAGTTCTTC.

This sequence joins TRBV7-2 and TRBJ2-1, with TRBD2 matching 11 bases. Germline lookup yields CDR1 SGHTA and CDR2 FQGNSA. Trimming removed 5 bases from V and 5 bases from J; junction bases left unmatched: 8. This CDR3 has 16 amino acids. The CDR3 here is CASSPYGTSGNNEQFF. The CDR3 bases are TGTGCCAGCAGCCCATATGGGACTAGCGGTAACAATGAGCAGTTCTTC.

The chain combines TRBV6-5 with TRBJ2-7; TRBD1 matches 11 bases. In germline, CDR1 is MNHEY, CDR2 SVGAGI. V dropped 5 bases and J dropped 4; count of bases not matched to a gene: 7. This CDR3 is 15 amino acids long. The CDR3 is CASSRGTGGNYEQYF. DNA for the CDR3: TGTGCCAGCAGTCGGGGGACAGGGGGAAATTACGAGCAGTACTTC.